This T cell receptor beta chain was found in a study of cytomegalovirus exposure and HLA in healthy donors (dated by TCRdb to 2015 to 2018). Broadly, across the study: A later analysis indicated that the 130 or so validation repertoires were generated on the platform also employed for the 670 or so repertoires of the first cohort. The study combined high-throughput TCR immunosequencing, statistical association of individual TCRs with disease status, and machine learning to predict cytomegalovirus infection status. A separate validation cohort of over a hundred different subjects was used in addition to the approximately 700-subject first cohort. The study was designed to test whether signatures of past pathogen exposure could be identified by cataloging public T cell receptors. The paper's findings and limits, for the study overall: The classifier was reported to diagnose cytomegalovirus status with high specificity and sensitivity in both the original cohort and the validation cohort. Most TCR sequences were seen in very few donors, while some public TCRs were found in many individuals. A later analysis lacked HLA typing for the validation cohort, so it scored co-occurrence in that cohort across all 110 or so repertoires. A few of the identified cytomegalovirus-associated TCR beta chains were confirmed in vitro to be specific for cytomegalovirus antigens. The study gave a list of some 150 TCR beta chains associated with cytomegalovirus. A later analysis found that TCRs clustered in the first cohort also tended to co-occur in the 120 validation repertoires, with approximately 94% of cluster scores above 0. It was suggested by the authors that the approach could potentially be generalized to other disease states and immunological phenotypes.

Comments on this clone: Its specific antigen is unknown. It has no much larger one-base neighbor in the sample; base qualities were not kept.

The donors belonged to the validation cohort of around 130 subjects, which was separate from the roughly 680-subject first cohort. The library relied on the immunoSEQ multiplex PCR assay. As for the authors' bioinformatics: To diagnose cytomegalovirus status from the catalog of TCR beta chain sequences, a statistical classification framework was built. Drawn from immuneACCESS, this table holds only the in-frame rearrangements with V and J called that TCRdb kept. Clones are partly lost; checked studies trace under half to an unresolved V gene and leave the rest unexplained. V, J and clone size reflect that table, while D and trimming were determined from the DNA. The sample profile shows around 71,000 clones; just under 95% of them were found once. The biggest ten clones account for approximately 1.5% of the sample. As encoded in the germline V gene, CDR1 is ENHRY while CDR2 is SYGVKD. Relative to germline, V is missing 5 bases and J is missing 1 base, with 5 bases of the junction outside any gene match. The CDR3 covers 15 residues, taking in both the cysteine and the phenylalanine. This entry keeps only the CDR3 DNA: 45 bases, framed from base 1.

This sequence was found in a man aged 18 to 35 in good health and CMV-seropositive. The rearrangement combines TRBV10-3 with TRBJ1-3; 7 nucleotides in the junction match TRBD1. Sequencing was carried out using PBMCs. The CDR3 sequence is CAISRAQGSGNTIYF. The DNA sequence is given as TGTGCCATCAGTCGAGCACAGGGGTCTGGAAACACCATATATTTT.